These 11 T cell receptor beta chains originate from one sample sequenced in a study of CD8 T cells in ankylosing spondylitis. TCRdb re-analysed the 5' RACE reads in MiXCR, keeping a single row per CDR3 protein. The table lists some 29,000 distinct CDR3 sequences, 7.2% of them singletons, with more than 9% in the top ten. The sample was blood, either unsorted or a sorted T cell fraction (not recorded which). These receptors came from a male donor with ankylosing spondylitis or in good health (not recorded which).

This clonotype was counted at least ten times. The chain joins TRBV9 to TRBJ1-1; the match to TRBD1 covers 7 bases. V shed 0 bases, J shed 2 bases, and the junction held 7 bases outside the gene matches. This CDR3 spans 16 amino acids. CDR1 and CDR2 (germline): SGDLS, YYNGEE. CDR3 sequence reads: CASSVEGAGFNTEAFF. The CDR3 DNA sequence: TGTGCCAGCAGCGTAGAGGGGGCAGGGTTTAACACTGAAGCTTTCTTT.

This clonotype has a count of ten or more. V gene TRBV9 combines with J gene TRBJ2-5; D gene uncertain. This CDR3 has 12 amino acids. The germline V gene has CDR1 SGDLS and CDR2 YYNGEE. Trimming shortened V by 3 bases and J by 1 base, and 4 bases separated the two germline ends. CDR3 sequence reads: CASSDLQETQYF. The CDR3 DNA is TGTGCCAGCAGCGACCTCCAAGAGACCCAGTACTTC.

This clonotype has at least ten counts. J is TRBJ2-1 and V is TRBV9; TRBD2 matches at 7 bases. This CDR3 comprises 17 residues. Trimming cost V 0 bases and J 5 bases; bases outside gene matches: 11. Germline CDR1 and CDR2: SGDLS and YYNGEE. The CDR3 loop is CASSVEWRASGNNEQFF. CDR3 nucleotide sequence: TGTGCCAGCAGCGTAGAGTGGAGGGCTAGCGGAAACAATGAGCAGTTCTTC.

This clonotype has at least ten counts. The J gene is TRBJ1-1, the V gene TRBV20-1; D is possibly TRBD1 (6 bases). This CDR3 is built from 16 residues. Looked up from germline, CDR1 is DFQATT and CDR2 is SNEGSKA (reference sequence). Trimming pared 6 bases from V and 1 base from J, leaving 21 bases between. In nucleotides, the CDR3 is TGCAGTGCCAGGCGGACAGATGGAAAAAAGAACACTGAAGCTTTCTTT. Amino acids: CSARRTDGKKNTEAFF.

Many counts were recorded for this clonotype. The chain carries TRBV5-1 and TRBJ2-1; D remains ambiguous. The ends were cut back, 2 bases at V and 6 bases at J, with 9 bases in the middle. CDR3 length equals 13 residues. The germline CDR1 and CDR2 sequences are SGHRS and YFSETQ. Here the CDR3 reads CASSFAARNEQFF. The CDR3 nucleotides read TGCGCCAGCAGCTTCGCGGCTCGCAATGAGCAGTTCTTC.

This clonotype is labeled as medium-sized (0.01 to 0.1%). V gene TRBV29-1 combines with J gene TRBJ2-3, with unresolved D. Trimming took off 4 bases at V and 4 bases at J, with 6 bases between the two ends. CDR1 and CDR2 (germline): SQVTM, ANQGSEA. The CDR3 extends over 11 amino acids. DNA for the CDR3: TGCAGCGTTGTGGGTTCAGATACGCAGTATTTT. Translated: CSVVGSDTQYF.

This clonotype was picked up many times. CDR3 nucleotide sequence: TGTGCCAGCACCACATGGGACAATGAGCAGTTCTTC. Amino acids: CASTTWDNEQFF. This chain joins TRBV11-1 and TRBJ2-1; no definite D call. CDR3 size: 12 residues. From germline, CDR1 is SGHAT and CDR2 FQDESV (reference sequence). Trimming removed 7 bases at V and 5 bases at J, with 9 bases between.

Ten or more counts support this clonotype. The chain uses TRBV20-1 and TRBJ2-1; D unresolved. Germline CDR1 DFQATT, CDR2 SNEGSKA (reference sequence). The CDR3 consists of 14 residues. Between the trimmed V and J ends, which lost 1 base and 6 bases, there was a span of 13 bases. The CDR3: CSARGGASVNEQFF. The CDR3 nucleotides are TGCAGTGCTAGAGGCGGCGCCAGCGTCAATGAGCAGTTCTTC.

Many counts were recorded for this clonotype. The chain carries TRBV18 and TRBJ2-7, with 7 nucleotides matching TRBD1. Germline V lookup: CDR1 KGHSH, CDR2 LQKENI. There are 14 residues in the CDR3. V lost 1 base and J lost 7; bases outside the gene matches: 7. CDR3 nucleotide sequence: TGTGCCAGCTCACCACAGGGGGCCTATCAAGAGCAGTACTTC. Its protein is CASSPQGAYQEQYF.

This chain joins TRBV7-8 and TRBJ2-7; D tentatively fits TRBD1 or TRBD2 (5 bases each). Per the germline V gene, CDR1 is SGHVS and CDR2 is FQNEAQ. The CDR3 length is 13 residues. Trimming left V 4 bases short and J 2 bases short, with 9 bases between. The CDR3 reads CASSWDVTYEQYF. DNA of the CDR3: TGTGCCAGCAGCTGGGACGTAACCTACGAGCAGTACTTC.

This clonotype was seen at least ten times. At one end the junction does not follow the germline gene, possibly because of a read error. V and J are TRBV20-1 and TRBJ2-1, with TRBD2 matching over 9 bases. Germline CDR1 and CDR2: DFQATT and SNEGSKA (reference sequence). The CDR3 loop spans 17 amino acids. As DNA, the CDR3 is TGCTGTGCTGGCCCGGGAAGCCTCGCGGGAGGGAACAATGAGCAGTTCTTC. Residues: CCAGPGSLAGGNNEQFF.